This TCR beta chain derives from a study of graft-versus-host responses after intestinal transplantation. V lost 8 bases and J 6 bases, leaving 5 bases between the germline ends. The germline gives CDR1 MNHEY, CDR2 SVGAGI. The CDR3 totals 10 residues. Sequencing was performed with immunoSEQ multiplex PCR; in TCRdb, only in-frame clones are kept and a portion is missing. This table holds 93,000 or so clones, more than 85% found once. As concerns this clone: Its antigen remains unidentified.

This clonotype was sampled from a human donor who received an intestinal transplant. The rearrangement links TRBV6-5 to TRBJ1-5; D is perhaps TRBD1 (5 bases). Source: unstimulated CD8+ T cells sorted from spleen or lymph node cells, taken before intestinal transplant. The CDR3 DNA is TGTGCCAGCGGGGGTCAGCCCCAGCATTTT. It translates to CASGGQPQHF.